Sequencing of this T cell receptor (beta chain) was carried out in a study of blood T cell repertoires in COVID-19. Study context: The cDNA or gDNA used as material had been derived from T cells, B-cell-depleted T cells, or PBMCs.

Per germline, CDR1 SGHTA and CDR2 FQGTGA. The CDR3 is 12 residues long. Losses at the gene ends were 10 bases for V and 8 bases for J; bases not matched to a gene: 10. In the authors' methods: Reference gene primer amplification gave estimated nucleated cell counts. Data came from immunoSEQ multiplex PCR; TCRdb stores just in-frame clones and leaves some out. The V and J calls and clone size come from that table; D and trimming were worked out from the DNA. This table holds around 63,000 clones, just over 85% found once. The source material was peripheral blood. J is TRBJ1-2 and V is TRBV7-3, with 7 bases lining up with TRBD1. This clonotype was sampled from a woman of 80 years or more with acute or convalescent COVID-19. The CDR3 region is CATRQGEGGYTF. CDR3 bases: TGTGCCACCCGGCAGGGGGAAGGAGGCTACACCTTC.